A selection of T cell receptor beta chains follows, all from one sample in a study of T cell repertoires in cytomegalovirus infection. TCRdb fed the reads into MiXCR, producing one record per CDR3 protein. Of about 440,000 distinct CDR3 sequences in the sample, approximately 31% were seen once. The sequenced sample was PBMCs. These receptors were collected from a human donor in good health (CMV status not recorded). Some clones in this sample may be carry-over from other donors' samples. Both conserved end residues are part of each CDR3. The D gene is left open where the match is weak. Clone size, where shown, is once, few, many, or a class for clones that have expanded.

.	TRBJ1-1	TRBV12-3/TRBV12-4	.	11	CASTSDREAFF	TGTGCCAGCACCTCCGACAGAGAAGCTTTCTTT
TRBD2	TRBJ2-3	TRBV6-1	few	16	CASSYGSGGAGDTQYF	TGTGCCAGCAGTTACGGGAGCGGGGGGGCAGGAGATACGCAGTATTTT
TRBD1	TRBJ2-7	TRBV11-3	.	14	CASSPRTGDYEQYF	TGTGCCAGCAGCCCCCGGACAGGAGACTACGAGCAGTACTTC
.	TRBJ1-1	TRBV6-6	.	15	CASSKAGGFLTEAFF	TGTGCCAGCAGCAAGGCGGGGGGCTTCCTCACTGAAGCTTTCTTT
.	TRBJ1-2	TRBV2	.	13	CASRLGGDYGYTF	TGTGCCAGCCGTTTGGGAGGTGACTATGGCTACACCTTC
TRBD1	TRBJ2-7	TRBV5-6	.	15	CASSLVDRGVYEQYF	TGTGCCAGCAGCTTGGTGGACAGGGGGGTCTACGAGCAGTACTTC
.	TRBJ2-7	TRBV20-1	.	14	CSANRAEGSYEQYF	TGCAGTGCCAACCGGGCGGAGGGCTCCTACGAGCAGTACTTC
.	TRBJ2-7	TRBV6-6	few	14	CASSRDTSSYEQYF	TGTGCCAGCAGCCGAGACACGAGCTCCTACGAGCAGTACTTC
.	TRBJ1-4	TRBV12-3/TRBV12-4	many	14	CASSLSGVNEKLFF	TGTGCCAGCAGTTTATCAGGGGTTAATGAAAAACTGTTTTTT
.	TRBJ2-4	TRBV12-3/TRBV12-4	many	16	CASSFGLRLAKNIQYF	TGTGCCAGCAGTTTCGGGCTGAGACTAGCCAAAAACATTCAGTACTTC
TRBD2	TRBJ2-7	TRBV6-1	.	16	CASSPLTSGASYEQYF	TGTGCCAGCAGTCCCCTTACTAGCGGGGCTTCCTACGAGCAGTACTTC
.	TRBJ2-2	TRBV25-1	.	14	CASSEGADTGELYF	TGTGCCAGCAGTGAGGGAGCAGACACCGGGGAGCTGTATTTT
TRBD1	TRBJ2-5	TRBV6-5	.	16	CARSYSPRGRGKTQYF	TGTGCCCGCAGTTACTCACCCAGGGGGCGCGGAAAGACCCAGTACTTC
.	TRBJ2-1	TRBV12-3/TRBV12-4	.	14	CASRLDSNYNEQFF	TGTGCCAGCAGACTCGACAGTAATTACAATGAGCAGTTCTTC
TRBD1	TRBJ2-7	TRBV30	.	13	CAWKAGGHVWQYF	TGTGCCTGGAAGGCAGGGGGTCACGTTTGGCAGTACTTC
.	TRBJ2-7	TRBV20-1	few	13	CSARPDTSYEQYF	TGCAGTGCTAGACCGGACACATCCTACGAGCAGTACTTC
TRBD1	TRBJ2-6	TRBV20-1	few	12	CSADRTGNVLTF	TGCAGTGCCGACAGGACAGGGAACGTCCTGACTTTC
.	TRBJ1-2	TRBV6-1	few	12	CASSEVWGGYTF	TGTGCCAGCAGTGAAGTTTGGGGGGGCTACACCTTC